What follows are 11 T cell receptor beta chains derived from one specimen sequenced in a study of cytomegalovirus exposure and HLA in healthy donors. The primer mix had 60 Vbeta and 13 Jbeta primers. The assay was immunoSEQ multiplex PCR, and TCRdb's table has in-frame clones only and misses some. This table has 150,000 to 200,000 clones, 70% to 90% appearing once. The specimen sequenced was PBMCs. Every receptor here comes from a young woman in good health and CMV-seronegative.

The chain combines TRBV14 with TRBJ2-7, with 9 positions matching TRBD2. This CDR3 comprises 16 residues. V gave up 4 bases and J gave up 3 bases; unmatched junction bases: 10. The germline CDR1 and CDR2 sequences are SGHDN and FVKESK. The CDR3 bases are TGTGCCAGCAGCCCAAAGGGGCTAGCGGGATTCTACGAGCAGTACTTC. As protein: CASSPKGLAGFYEQYF.

This chain connects TRBV9 to TRBJ1-4, with unresolved D. CDR3 length: 18 amino acids. Germline V gene lookup returns CDR1 SGDLS and CDR2 YYNGEE. V lost 0 bases and J lost 2, with 17 bases in between. The CDR3 loop is CASSVAGEGSGTNEKLFF. CDR3 nucleotide sequence: TGTGCCAGCAGCGTAGCTGGGGAGGGAAGCGGGACTAATGAAAAACTGTTTTTT.

The chain employs TRBV28 and TRBJ2-7, with 9 bases that match TRBD2. The CDR3 is 13 residues long. Germline loops: CDR1 MDHEN, CDR2 SYDVKM. V lost 7 bases and J lost 3; bases outside the gene matches: 4. CDR3 coding DNA: TGTGCCAGCACCGTGACTAGCGGCTACGAGCAGTACTTC. The encoded protein is CASTVTSGYEQYF.

A single count supports this clone. V and J are TRBV28 and TRBJ2-4, with unresolved D. The CDR3 consists of 10 residues. The ends were cut back, 8 bases at V and 5 bases at J, with 4 bases in the middle. Germline CDR1 and CDR2: MDHEN and SYDVKM. The CDR3 loop reads CASGQNIQYF. The CDR3 DNA follows: TGTGCCAGCGGCCAAAACATTCAGTACTTC.

CDR3 amino acids: CASTPGLAGGRTQYF. The DNA for the CDR3 is TGTGCCAGCACACCGGGACTAGCGGGGGGGCGGACCCAGTACTTC. The chain combines TRBV7-2 with TRBJ2-5, with 16 nucleotides matching TRBD2. The germline gives CDR1 SGHTA, CDR2 FQGNSA. This CDR3 spans 15 amino acids. V trimming: 7 bases; J trimming: 7 bases; junction bases outside the gene matches: 6.

The rearrangement links TRBV6-5 to TRBJ2-1, with a possible D match to TRBD1 (5 bases). The CDR3 extends over 12 amino acids. Trimming took off 5 bases at V and 12 bases at J, with 14 bases between the two ends. From germline, CDR1 is MNHEY and CDR2 SVGAGI. DNA for the CDR3: TGTGCCAGCAGTAACTTAAGGGGATCGCAGTTCTTC. It encodes CASSNLRGSQFF.

Comments on this clone: Distinct nucleotide sequences in the sample also encode this CDR3. V and J are TRBV11-2 and TRBJ2-7, with 8 bases aligning to TRBD1. The CDR3 has 14 amino acids. The V gene end was trimmed by 1 base and the J gene end by 4 bases; junction bases not matched to a gene: 3. Germline lookup yields CDR1 SGHAT and CDR2 FQNNGV. This chain's CDR3 is CASSLGTGTYEQYF. The CDR3 region has the DNA TGTGCCAGCAGCTTAGGGACAGGGACGTACGAGCAGTACTTC.

The rearrangement uses TRBV5-4 and TRBJ2-7; a possible D gene is TRBD2 (5 bases). V gave up 3 bases and J gave up 4 bases, with 11 bases separating them. This CDR3 has 13 amino acids. Germline V gene lookup returns CDR1 SGHNT and CDR2 YYREEE (reference sequence). In DNA form, the CDR3 reads TGTGCCAGCAGCTCGCCGGGATATTACGAGCAGTACTTC. Its protein is CASSSPGYYEQYF.

V and J are TRBV4-2 and TRBJ2-5; D is unclear. CDR3 size: 16 residues. Trimming removed 1 base from V and 4 bases from J, with 16 bases in between. Germline-derived CDR1 and CDR2 are LGHNA and YNFKEQ. CDR3 sequence reads: CASSQAPDSPPETQYF. CDR3 DNA: TGTGCCAGCAGCCAAGCCCCAGACTCCCCCCCAGAGACCCAGTACTTC.

This chain joins TRBV11-3 and TRBJ2-7; 11 nucleotides line up with TRBD2. This CDR3 region has 20 residues. The germline gives CDR1 SGHNT, CDR2 YENEEA. V was clipped by 5 bases and J by 6 bases; unmatched bases: 24. CDR3 sequence reads: CASSPPKGRLAGFFSAEQYF. CDR3 bases: TGTGCCAGCAGCCCCCCCAAAGGTAGACTAGCGGGATTTTTCTCGGCCGAGCAGTACTTC.

The rearrangement links TRBV27 to TRBJ1-5, with no clear D. V shed 2 bases and J shed 10 bases, with 9 bases lying between them. The CDR3 has 12 amino acids. Germline loops: CDR1 MNHEY, CDR2 SMNVEV (reference sequence). The DNA for the CDR3 is TGTGCCAGCAGTTTAGGGCCAGGACCCCAGCATTTT. Its translation: CASSLGPGPQHF.